The clone carrying this TCR beta chain was seen repeatedly, ten times or more. The sample comes from a study of neurological immune-mediated disorders. The cDNA was synthesized by 5'RACE incorporating 10-nucleotide random UMIs. TCRdb reanalysed the 5' RACE reads using MiXCR and keeps one entry per CDR3 protein. Here the sample spans tens of thousands of distinct CDR3 sequences, almost 7.5% being singletons. Germline V CDR1 and CDR2: MNHEY, SMNVEV (reference sequence). CDR3 length: 15 residues. V was shortened by 2 bases and J by 2 bases, with 11 bases between the two germline ends. Sequences were obtained from PBMCs. The V and J genes are TRBV27 and TRBJ2-3; D is undetermined. The clonotype originates from a middle-aged woman in good health. The CDR3 spells CASSLVGAFTDTQYF. The CDR3, as DNA: TGTGCCAGCAGTTTAGTTGGAGCTTTCACAGATACGCAGTATTTT.